These 5 T cell receptor beta chains came from one sample sequenced in a study of early stage breast cancer tumors. Sequencing was performed with immunoSEQ multiplex PCR; in TCRdb, only in-frame clones are kept and a portion is missing. The table has around 25,000 clones, about 70% seen once. The sample taken for sequencing was breast tumor tissue. The receptors come from a person between 60 and 70 years old with breast cancer.

This chain joins TRBV9 and TRBJ2-1, with 7 nucleotides matching TRBD2. The germline V gene has CDR1 SGDLS and CDR2 YYNGEE. This CDR3 comprises 16 residues. The V and J ends lost 0 bases and 9 bases, in that order; junction bases with no gene match: 12. The CDR3 DNA reads as TGTGCCAGCAGCGTAGGGGAGTTAGCGGGCTATGCTGAGCAGTTCTTC. It specifies CASSVGELAGYAEQFF.

The chain employs TRBV5-6 and TRBJ1-1, with 7 bases lining up with TRBD1. This CDR3 region has 14 residues. Unmatched junction bases numbered 3, after V lost 4 bases and J lost 0 bases. CDR1 is SGHDT and CDR2 is YYEEEE in the germline V gene. The CDR3 DNA reads TGTGCCAGCAGCAGGGGACAGTTGAACACTGAAGCTTTCTTT. Translated, it gives CASSRGQLNTEAFF.

The CDR3 region has the DNA TGCGCCAGCAATTTTGGTTTTAGTAACACTGAAGCTTTCTTT. Translation gives CASNFGFSNTEAFF. The chain uses TRBV5-1 and TRBJ1-1, with no clear D. Germline V gene sequence: CDR1 SGHRS, CDR2 YFSETQ. V lost 6 bases to trimming and J lost 2 bases, with 14 bases between them. The CDR3 runs to 14 residues. Full variable domain (missing parts from reference TRBV5-1 and TRBJ1-1): KAGVTQTPRYLIKTRGQQVTLSCSPISGHRSVSWYQQTPGQGLQFLFEYFSETQRNKGNFPGRFSGRQFSNSRSEMNVSTLELGDSALYLCASNFGFSNTEAFFGQGTRLTVV.

The V and J genes are TRBV6-6 and TRBJ2-1; the match to TRBD2 covers 16 bases. The CDR3 has 15 amino acids. The germline V gene encodes CDR1 MNHNY and CDR2 SVGAGI (reference sequence). Trimming removed 6 bases from V and 9 bases from J; junction bases left unmatched: 5. The CDR3 is CASRGTSGRAGEQFF. CDR3 in DNA: TGTGCCAGCAGGGGGACTAGCGGGAGGGCGGGTGAGCAGTTCTTC.

The chain links TRBV28 to TRBJ2-1; no definite D call. The CDR3 contains 13 residues. The V end was cut by 7 bases, the J end by 6 bases, with 13 bases between. Germline V lookup: CDR1 MDHEN, CDR2 SYDVKM. The CDR3 spells CASIKPPGNEQFF. In DNA form, the CDR3 reads TGTGCCAGCATCAAACCTCCGGGCAATGAGCAGTTCTTC.